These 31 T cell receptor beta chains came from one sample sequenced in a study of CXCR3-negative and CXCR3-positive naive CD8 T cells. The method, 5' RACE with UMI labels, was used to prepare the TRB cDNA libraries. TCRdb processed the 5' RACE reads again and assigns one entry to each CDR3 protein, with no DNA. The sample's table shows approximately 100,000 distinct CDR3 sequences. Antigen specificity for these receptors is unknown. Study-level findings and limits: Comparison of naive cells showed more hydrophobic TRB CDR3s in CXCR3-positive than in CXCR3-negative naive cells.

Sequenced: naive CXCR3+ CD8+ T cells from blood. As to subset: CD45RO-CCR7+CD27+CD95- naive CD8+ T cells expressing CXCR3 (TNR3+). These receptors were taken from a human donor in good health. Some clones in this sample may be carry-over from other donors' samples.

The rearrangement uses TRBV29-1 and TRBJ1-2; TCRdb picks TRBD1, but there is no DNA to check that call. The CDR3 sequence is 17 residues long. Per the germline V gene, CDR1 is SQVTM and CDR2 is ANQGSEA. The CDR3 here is CSVEDPLTSGDVYGYTF.

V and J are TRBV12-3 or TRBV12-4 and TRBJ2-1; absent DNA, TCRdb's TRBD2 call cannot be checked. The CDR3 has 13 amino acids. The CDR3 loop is CASSARLVPEQFF.

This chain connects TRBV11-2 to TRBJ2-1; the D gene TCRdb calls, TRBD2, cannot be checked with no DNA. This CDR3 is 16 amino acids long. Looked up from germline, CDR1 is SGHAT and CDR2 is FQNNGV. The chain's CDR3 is CASSETSGGPLREQFF.

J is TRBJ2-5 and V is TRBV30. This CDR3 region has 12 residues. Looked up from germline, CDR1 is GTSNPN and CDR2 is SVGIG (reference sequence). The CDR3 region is CAWSLLQETQYF.

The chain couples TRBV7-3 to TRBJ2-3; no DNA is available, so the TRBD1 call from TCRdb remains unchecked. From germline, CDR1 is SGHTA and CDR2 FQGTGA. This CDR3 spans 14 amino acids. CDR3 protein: CASSPTGSADTQYF. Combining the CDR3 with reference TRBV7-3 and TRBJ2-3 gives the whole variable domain GAGVSQTPSNKVTEKGKYVELRCDPISGHTALYWYRQSLGQGPEFLIYFQGTGAADDSGLPNDRFFAVRPEGSVSTLKIQRTERGDSAVYLCASSPTGSADTQYFGPGTRLTVL.

This chain's CDR3 is CASVVGLTDTQYF. The chain carries TRBV2 and TRBJ2-3; TCRdb's D gene call, TRBD1, goes unchecked for lack of DNA. CDR1 is SNHLY and CDR2 is FYNNEI in the germline V gene. The CDR3 loop spans 13 amino acids. Together with reference TRBV2 and TRBJ2-3, the CDR3 gives the full variable domain: EPEVTQTPSHQVTQMGQEVILRCVPISNHLYFYWYRQILGQKVEFLVSFYNNEISEKSEIFDDQFSVERPDGSNFTLKIRSTKLEDSAMYFCASVVGLTDTQYFGPGTRLTVL.

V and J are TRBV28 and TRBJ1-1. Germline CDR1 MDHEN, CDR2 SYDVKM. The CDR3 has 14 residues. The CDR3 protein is CASSFWRLNTEAFF.

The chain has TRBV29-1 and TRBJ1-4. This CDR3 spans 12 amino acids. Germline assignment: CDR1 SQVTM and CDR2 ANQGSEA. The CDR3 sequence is CSVWDYNEKLFF.

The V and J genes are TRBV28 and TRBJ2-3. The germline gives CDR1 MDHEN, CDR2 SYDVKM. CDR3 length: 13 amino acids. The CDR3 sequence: CASSLYLADTQYF.

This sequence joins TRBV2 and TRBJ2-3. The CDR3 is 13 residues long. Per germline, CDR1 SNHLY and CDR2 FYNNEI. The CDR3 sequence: CASRYFSTDTQYF.

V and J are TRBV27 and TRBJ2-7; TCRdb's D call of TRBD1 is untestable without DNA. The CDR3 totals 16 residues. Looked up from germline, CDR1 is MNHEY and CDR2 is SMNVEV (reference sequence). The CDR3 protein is CASSFGSGTRGHEQYF.

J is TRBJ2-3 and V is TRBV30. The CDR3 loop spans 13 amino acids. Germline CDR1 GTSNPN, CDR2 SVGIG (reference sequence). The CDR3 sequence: CAWSVSYGDTQYF.

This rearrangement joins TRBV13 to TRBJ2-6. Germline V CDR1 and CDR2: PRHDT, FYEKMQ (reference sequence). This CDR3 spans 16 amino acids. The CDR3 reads CASSSASISGANVLTF.

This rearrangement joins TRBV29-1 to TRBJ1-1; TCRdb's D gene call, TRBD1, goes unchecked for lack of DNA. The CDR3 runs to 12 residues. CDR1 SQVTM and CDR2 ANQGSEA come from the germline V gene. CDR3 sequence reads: CSVEGDRGEAFF.

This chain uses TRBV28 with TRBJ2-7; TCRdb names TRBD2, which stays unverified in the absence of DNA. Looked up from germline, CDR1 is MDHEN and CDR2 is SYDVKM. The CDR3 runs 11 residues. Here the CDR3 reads CASWGGYEQYF.

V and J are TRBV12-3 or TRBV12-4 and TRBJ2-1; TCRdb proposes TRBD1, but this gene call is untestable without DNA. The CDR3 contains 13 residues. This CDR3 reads CASSLVSGNEQFF.

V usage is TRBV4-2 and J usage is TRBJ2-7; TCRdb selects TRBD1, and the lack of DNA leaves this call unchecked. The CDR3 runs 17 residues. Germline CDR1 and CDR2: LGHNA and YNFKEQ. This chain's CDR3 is CASSQDRTGSFSYEQYF.

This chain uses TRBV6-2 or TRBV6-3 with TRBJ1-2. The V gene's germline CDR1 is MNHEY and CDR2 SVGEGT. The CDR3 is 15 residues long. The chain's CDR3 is CASSLYDTANYGYTF.

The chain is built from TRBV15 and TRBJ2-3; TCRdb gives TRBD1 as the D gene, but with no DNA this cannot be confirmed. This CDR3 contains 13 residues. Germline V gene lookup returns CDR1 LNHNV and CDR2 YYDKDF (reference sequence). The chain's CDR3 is CATSSPNRNTQYF.

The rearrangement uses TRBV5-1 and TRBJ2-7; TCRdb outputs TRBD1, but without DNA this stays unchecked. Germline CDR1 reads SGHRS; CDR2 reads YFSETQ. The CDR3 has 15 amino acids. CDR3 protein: CASSFTRTGNNEQYF.

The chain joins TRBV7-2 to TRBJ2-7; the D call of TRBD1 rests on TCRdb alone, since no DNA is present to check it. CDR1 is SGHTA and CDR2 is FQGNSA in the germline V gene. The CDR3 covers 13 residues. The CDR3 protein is CASSLDPGGEQYF.

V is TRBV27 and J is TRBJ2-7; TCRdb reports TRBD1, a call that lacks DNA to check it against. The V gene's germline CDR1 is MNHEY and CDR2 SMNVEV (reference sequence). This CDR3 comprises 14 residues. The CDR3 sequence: CASSLLAGAYEQYF.

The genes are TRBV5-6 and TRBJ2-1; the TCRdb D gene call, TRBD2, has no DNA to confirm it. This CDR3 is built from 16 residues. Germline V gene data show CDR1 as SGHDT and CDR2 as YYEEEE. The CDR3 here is CASSPRLAGGHNEQFF.

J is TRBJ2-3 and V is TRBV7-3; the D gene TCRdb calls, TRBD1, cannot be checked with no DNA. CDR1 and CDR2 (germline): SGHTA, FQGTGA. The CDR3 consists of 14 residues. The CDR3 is CASRRGSSTDTQYF. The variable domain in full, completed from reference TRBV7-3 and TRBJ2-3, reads GAGVSQTPSNKVTEKGKYVELRCDPISGHTALYWYRQSLGQGPEFLIYFQGTGAADDSGLPNDRFFAVRPEGSVSTLKIQRTERGDSAVYLCASRRGSSTDTQYFGPGTRLTVL.

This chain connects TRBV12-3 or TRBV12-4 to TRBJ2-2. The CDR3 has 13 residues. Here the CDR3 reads CASSPRWPGELFF.

The CDR3 reads CASSRVPGGVDDEQFF. This chain links TRBV7-6 with TRBJ2-1; TCRdb returns TRBD1, unconfirmable since there is no DNA. From germline, CDR1 is SGHVS and CDR2 FNYEAQ. The CDR3 consists of 16 residues.

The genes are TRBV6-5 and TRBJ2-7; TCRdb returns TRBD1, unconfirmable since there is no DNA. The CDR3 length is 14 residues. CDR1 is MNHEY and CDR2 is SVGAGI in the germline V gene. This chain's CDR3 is CASSGTGAYYEQYF.

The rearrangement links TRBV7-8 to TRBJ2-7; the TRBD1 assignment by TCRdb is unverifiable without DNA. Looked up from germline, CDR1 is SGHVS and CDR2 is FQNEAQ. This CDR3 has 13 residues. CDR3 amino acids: CASSSTGSGEQYF.

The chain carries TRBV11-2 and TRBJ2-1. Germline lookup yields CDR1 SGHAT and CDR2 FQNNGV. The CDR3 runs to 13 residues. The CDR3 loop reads CASSFETYNEQFF.

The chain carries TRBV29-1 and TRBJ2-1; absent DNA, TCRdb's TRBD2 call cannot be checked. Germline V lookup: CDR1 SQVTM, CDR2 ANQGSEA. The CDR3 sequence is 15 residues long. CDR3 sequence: CSVEASGRRANEQFF.

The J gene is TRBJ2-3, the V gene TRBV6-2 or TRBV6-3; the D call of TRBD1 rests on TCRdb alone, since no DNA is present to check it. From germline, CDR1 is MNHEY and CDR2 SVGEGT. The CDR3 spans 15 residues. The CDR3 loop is CASSYADRAKDTQYF.